This record covers a single T cell receptor (beta chain). Methods used by the authors: Reference gene primer amplification gave nucleated cell count estimates. Profiled with immunoSEQ multiplex PCR; TCRdb holds only in-frame clones, not every one. For V, J and clone size, that table is used; D and trimming come from the DNA. Of around 74,000 clones in the sample, roughly 89% were seen once. The CDR3 loop spans 15 amino acids. V lost 5 bases and J lost 6; bases outside the gene matches: 8. Per germline, CDR1 LNHDA and CDR2 SQIVND (reference sequence). This entry comes from a study of blood T cell repertoires in COVID-19. Study-wide context: Sites across the United States, Italy and Spain contributed samples from acute and convalescent COVID-19.

The rearrangement joins TRBV19 to TRBJ1-1, with TRBD1 matching over 11 bases. The sequence derives from a man aged 45 to 65 with active COVID-19. Sequences were obtained from peripheral blood. In DNA form, the CDR3 reads TGTGCCAGTAGTCAGGACAGGGGGCGGAGGGCTGAAGCTTTCTTT. It yields the protein CASSQDRGRRAEAFF.